This T cell receptor (beta chain) originates from a study of blood T cell repertoires in COVID-19. This CDR3 region has 14 residues. Trimming at V came to 6 bases and at J to 1 base, leaving 5 bases not matched to a gene. CDR1 MNHEY and CDR2 SVGAGI come from the germline V gene. Concerning this clone: The same CDR3 also results from other DNA sequences found in this sample.

Participants' own reports of clinical history determined their cohort assignment. Sequencing used immunoSEQ multiplex PCR; TCRdb keeps in-frame clones, though not all of them. The table includes over 250,000 clones, 90% detected once. The sequence came from a man in his sixties who had recovered from COVID-19. The rearrangement joins TRBV6-5 to TRBJ1-1; 7 positions agree with TRBD1. Source material: PBMCs or T cells enriched from blood (not recorded which). The CDR3 spells CASRPGQQNTEAFF. For the CDR3, the DNA is TGTGCCAGCAGGCCGGGACAGCAGAACACTGAAGCTTTCTTT.